The 3 T cell receptor beta chains below were found in one sample sequenced in a study of CD8 T cells in Susac syndrome. The authors reverse transcribed roughly 0.5 to 1 ug RNA with random hexamers. Using its own MiXCR run on the immunoSEQ multiplex PCR reads, TCRdb lists one record per CDR3 protein. The sample gives more than 90,000 distinct CDR3 sequences, 93% of which show up once; under 0.095% is in the top ten. The specimen sequenced was CD4+ T cells from PBMCs. The receptors were gathered from a human donor with multiple sclerosis.

The chain links TRBV19 to TRBJ1-1; D is unclear. This CDR3 has 13 amino acids. Germline V gene lookup returns CDR1 LNHDA and CDR2 SQIVND (reference sequence). Trimming removed 1 base at V and 1 base at J, with 4 bases between. The CDR3 DNA follows: TGTGCCAGTAGTATAGGGAAGAACACTGAAGCTTTCTTT. It yields the protein CASSIGKNTEAFF.

The chain recombines TRBV6-5 with TRBJ1-2; possibly TRBD1 for D (6 bases). Per germline, CDR1 MNHEY and CDR2 SVGAGI. The length of the CDR3 is 11 residues. The V end lost 6 bases, the J end lost 8 bases, and 10 bases lay between the germline ends. The CDR3 DNA follows: TGTGCCAGCAGAAGGGGGGACGGCTACACCTTC. Encoded protein: CASRRGDGYTF.

This clonotype was detected once. The V gene is TRBV2, the J gene TRBJ2-5, with 9 bases matching TRBD2. The CDR3 runs to 14 residues. The trim removed 7 bases at V and 8 bases at J, leaving 11 bases unmatched. CDR1 and CDR2 (germline): SNHLY, FYNNEI. CDR3 protein: CASKAQRGDQTQYF. The CDR3 nucleotides read TGTGCCAGCAAAGCCCAGCGGGGGGACCAAACCCAGTACTTC.